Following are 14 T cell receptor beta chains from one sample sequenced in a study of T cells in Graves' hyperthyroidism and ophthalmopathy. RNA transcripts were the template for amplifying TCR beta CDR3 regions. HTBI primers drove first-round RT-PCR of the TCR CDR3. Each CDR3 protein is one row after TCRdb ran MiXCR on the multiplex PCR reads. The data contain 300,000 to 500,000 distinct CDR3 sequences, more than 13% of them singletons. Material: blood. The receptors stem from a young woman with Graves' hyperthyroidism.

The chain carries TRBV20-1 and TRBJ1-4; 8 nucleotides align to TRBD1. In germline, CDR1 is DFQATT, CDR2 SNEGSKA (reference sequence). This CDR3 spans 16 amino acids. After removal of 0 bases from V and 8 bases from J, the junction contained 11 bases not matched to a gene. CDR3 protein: CSARDPTTGGDEKLFF. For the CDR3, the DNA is TGCAGTGCTAGAGATCCGACCACAGGGGGGGACGAAAAACTGTTTTTT.

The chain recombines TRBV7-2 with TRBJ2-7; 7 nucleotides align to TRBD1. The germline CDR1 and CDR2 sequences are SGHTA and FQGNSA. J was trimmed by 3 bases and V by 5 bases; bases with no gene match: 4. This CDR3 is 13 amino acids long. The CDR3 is CASSNTGVYEQYF. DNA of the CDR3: TGTGCCAGCAGCAATACAGGGGTCTACGAGCAGTACTTC.

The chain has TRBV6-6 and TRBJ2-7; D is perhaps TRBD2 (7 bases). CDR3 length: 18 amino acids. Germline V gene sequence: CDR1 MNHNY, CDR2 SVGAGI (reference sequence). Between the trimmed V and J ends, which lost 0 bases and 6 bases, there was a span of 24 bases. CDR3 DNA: TGTGCCAGCAGTTACTCCCACGAGGGCAGGGGACTACGAGGCGAGCAGTACTTC. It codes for CASSYSHEGRGLRGEQYF.

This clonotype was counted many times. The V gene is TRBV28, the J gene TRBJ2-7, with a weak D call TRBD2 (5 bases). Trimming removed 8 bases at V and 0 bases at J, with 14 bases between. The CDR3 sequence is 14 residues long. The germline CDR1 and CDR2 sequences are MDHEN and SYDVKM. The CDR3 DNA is TGTGCCAGCGAGGGCCATGAAGGCTCCTACGAGCAGTACTTC. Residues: CASEGHEGSYEQYF.

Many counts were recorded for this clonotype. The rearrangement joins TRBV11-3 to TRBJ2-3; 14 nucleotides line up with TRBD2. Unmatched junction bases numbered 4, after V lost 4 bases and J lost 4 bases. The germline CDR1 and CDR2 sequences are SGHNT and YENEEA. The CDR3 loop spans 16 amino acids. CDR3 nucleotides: TGTGCCAGCAGCTCAGGACTAGCGGGAGGCCCAGATACGCAGTATTTT. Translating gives CASSSGLAGGPDTQYF.

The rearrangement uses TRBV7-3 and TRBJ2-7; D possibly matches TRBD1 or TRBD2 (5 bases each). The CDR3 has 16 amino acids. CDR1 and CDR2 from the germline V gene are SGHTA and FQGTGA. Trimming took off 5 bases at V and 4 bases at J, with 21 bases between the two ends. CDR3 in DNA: TGTGCCAGCAGCCTTCTCCGGGACCACCATTCTTACGAGCAGTACTTC. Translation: CASSLLRDHHSYEQYF. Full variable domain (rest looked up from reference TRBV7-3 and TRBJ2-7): GAGVSQTPSNKVTEKGKYVELRCDPISGHTALYWYRQSLGQGPEFLIYFQGTGAADDSGLPNDRFFAVRPEGSVSTLKIQRTERGDSAVYLCASSLLRDHHSYEQYFGPGTRLTVT.

The CDR3 DNA is TGTGCCACCAGTGGTTTCCCCTCCTCCTACGAGCAGTACTTC. This sequence encodes CATSGFPSSYEQYF. The chain has TRBV24-1 and TRBJ2-7; no definite D call. Germline CDR1 and CDR2: KGHDR and SFDVKD. With 5 bases removed from V and 0 bases from J, the gap between germline ends came to 10 bases. This CDR3 region has 14 residues.

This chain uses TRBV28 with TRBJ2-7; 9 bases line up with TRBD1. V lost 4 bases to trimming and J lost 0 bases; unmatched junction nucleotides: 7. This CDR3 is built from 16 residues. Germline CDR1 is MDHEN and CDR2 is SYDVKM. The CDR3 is CASSSPPTGGSYEQYF. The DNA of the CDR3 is TGTGCCAGCAGTTCCCCCCCGACAGGGGGCTCCTACGAGCAGTACTTC.

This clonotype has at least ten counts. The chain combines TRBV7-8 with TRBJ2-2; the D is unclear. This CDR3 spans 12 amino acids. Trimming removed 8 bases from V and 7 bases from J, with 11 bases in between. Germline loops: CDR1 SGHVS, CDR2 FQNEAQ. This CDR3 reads CASEYSDGELFF. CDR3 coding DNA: TGTGCCAGCGAGTACAGTGACGGGGAGCTGTTTTTT.

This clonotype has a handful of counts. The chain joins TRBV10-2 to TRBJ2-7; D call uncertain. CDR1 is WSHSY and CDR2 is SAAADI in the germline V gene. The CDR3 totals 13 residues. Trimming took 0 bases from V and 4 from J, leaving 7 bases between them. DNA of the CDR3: TGCGCCAGCAGTGAGTCTGCAGTGTACGAGCAGTACTTC. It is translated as CASSESAVYEQYF.

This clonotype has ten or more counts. CDR3 sequence (DNA): TGTGCTAGTGGCCAGAGCGGGCCGCACAATGAGCAGTTCTTC. Encoded protein: CASGQSGPHNEQFF. The chain couples TRBV12-5 to TRBJ2-1; possibly TRBD2 for D (6 bases). This CDR3 is 14 amino acids long. The V and J ends lost 6 bases and 5 bases respectively, with 14 bases between them. Germline CDR1 and CDR2: LGHNT and FRNRAP.

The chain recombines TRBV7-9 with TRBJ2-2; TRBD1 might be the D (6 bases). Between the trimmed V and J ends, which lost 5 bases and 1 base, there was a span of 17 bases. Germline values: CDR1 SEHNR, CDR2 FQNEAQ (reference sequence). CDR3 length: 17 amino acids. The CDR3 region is CASSPAGGRGNTGELFF. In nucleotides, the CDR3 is TGTGCCAGCAGCCCTGCCGGTGGCAGGGGGAACACCGGGGAGCTGTTTTTT.

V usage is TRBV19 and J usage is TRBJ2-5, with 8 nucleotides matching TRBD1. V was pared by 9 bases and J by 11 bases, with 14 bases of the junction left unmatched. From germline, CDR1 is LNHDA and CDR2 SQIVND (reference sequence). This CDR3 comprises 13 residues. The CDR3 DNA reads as TGTGCCAGCGCCGCAGGGGGCACCCCTCTTCAGTACTTC. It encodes CASAAGGTPLQYF.

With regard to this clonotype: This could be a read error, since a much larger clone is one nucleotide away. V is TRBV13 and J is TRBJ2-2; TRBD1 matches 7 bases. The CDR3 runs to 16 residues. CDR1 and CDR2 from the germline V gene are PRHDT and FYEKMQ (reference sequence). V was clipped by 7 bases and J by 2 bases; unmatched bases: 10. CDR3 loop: CASTPEGTVNTGELFF. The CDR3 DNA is TGTGCCAGCACCCCTGAGGGGACAGTCAACACCGGGGAGCTGTTTTTT.